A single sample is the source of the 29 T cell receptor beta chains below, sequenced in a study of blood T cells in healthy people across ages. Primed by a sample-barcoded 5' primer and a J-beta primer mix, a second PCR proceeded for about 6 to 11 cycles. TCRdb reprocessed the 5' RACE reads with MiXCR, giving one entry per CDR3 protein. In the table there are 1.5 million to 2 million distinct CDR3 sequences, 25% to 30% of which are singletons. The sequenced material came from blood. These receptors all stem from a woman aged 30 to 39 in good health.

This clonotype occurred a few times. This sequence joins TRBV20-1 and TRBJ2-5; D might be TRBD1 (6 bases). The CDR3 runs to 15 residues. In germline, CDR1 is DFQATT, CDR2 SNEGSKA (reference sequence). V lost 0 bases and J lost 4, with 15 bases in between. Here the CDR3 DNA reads TGCAGTGCTAGAGATCCAGGGGACACTGGAGAGACCCAGTACTTC. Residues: CSARDPGDTGETQYF.

The CDR3 nucleotides are TGTGCCAGCAGCTTAGGGCACGGGATGGGCTATGGCTACACCTTC. It codes for CASSLGHGMGYGYTF. This sequence joins TRBV7-2 and TRBJ1-2, with D uncertain. The CDR3 runs to 15 residues. The V gene's germline CDR1 is SGHTA and CDR2 FQGNSA. V was pared by 1 base and J by 4 bases, with 13 bases between.

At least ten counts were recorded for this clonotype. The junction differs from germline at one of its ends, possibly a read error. CDR3 sequence (DNA): TGTGCCAGCAGCTTAGGGGCCAACAATGAGCAGTTCTTC. Translated, it gives CASSLGANNEQFF. This chain uses TRBV12-3 or TRBV12-4 with TRBJ2-1, with a possible D match to TRBD1 (5 bases). This CDR3 has 13 amino acids.

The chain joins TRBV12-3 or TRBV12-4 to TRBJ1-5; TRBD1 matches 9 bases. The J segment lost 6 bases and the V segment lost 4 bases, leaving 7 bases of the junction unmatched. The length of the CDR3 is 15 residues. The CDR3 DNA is TGTGCCAGCAGTTGGGACAGGGAGGCCGGTCAGCCCCAGCATTTT. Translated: CASSWDREAGQPQHF.

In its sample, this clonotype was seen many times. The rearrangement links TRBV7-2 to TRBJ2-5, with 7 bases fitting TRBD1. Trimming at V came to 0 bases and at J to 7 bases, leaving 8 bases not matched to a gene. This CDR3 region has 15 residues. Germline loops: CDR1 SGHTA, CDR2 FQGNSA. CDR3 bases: TGTGCCAGCAGCTTAGCTCTGGGACAGTCGGGGACCCAGTACTTC. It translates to CASSLALGQSGTQYF.

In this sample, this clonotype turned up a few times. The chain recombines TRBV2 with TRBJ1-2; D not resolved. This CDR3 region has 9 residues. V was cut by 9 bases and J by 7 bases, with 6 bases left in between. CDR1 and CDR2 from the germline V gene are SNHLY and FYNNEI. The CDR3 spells CASFSGYTF. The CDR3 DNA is TGTGCCAGTTTTTCTGGCTACACCTTC.

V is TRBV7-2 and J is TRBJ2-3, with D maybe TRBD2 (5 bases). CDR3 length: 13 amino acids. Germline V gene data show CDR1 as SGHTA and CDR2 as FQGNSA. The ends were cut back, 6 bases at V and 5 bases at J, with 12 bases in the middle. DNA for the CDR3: TGTGCCAGCAGGTTTGGTAGCGTAGATACGCAGTATTTT. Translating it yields CASRFGSVDTQYF.

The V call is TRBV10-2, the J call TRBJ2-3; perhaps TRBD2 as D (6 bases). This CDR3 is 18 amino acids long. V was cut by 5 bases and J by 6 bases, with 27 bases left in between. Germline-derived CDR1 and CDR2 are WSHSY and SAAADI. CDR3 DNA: TGCGCCAGCAGTTTTCCCACAACTCGGGACTCGGATTTGGATACGCAGTATTTT. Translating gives CASSFPTTRDSDLDTQYF.

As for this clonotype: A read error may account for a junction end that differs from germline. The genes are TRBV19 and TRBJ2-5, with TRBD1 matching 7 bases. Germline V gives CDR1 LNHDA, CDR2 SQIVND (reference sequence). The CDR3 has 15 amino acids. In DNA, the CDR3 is TGTGCCAGTAAGGCCCAAGGGGACAGCCAAGATACCCAGTACTTC. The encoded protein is CASKAQGDSQDTQYF.

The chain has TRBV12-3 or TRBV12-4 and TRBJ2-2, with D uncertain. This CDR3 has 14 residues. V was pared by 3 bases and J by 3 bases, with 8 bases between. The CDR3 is CASSFSGYTGELFF. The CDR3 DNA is TGTGCCAGCAGTTTTTCCGGTTACACCGGGGAGCTGTTTTTT.

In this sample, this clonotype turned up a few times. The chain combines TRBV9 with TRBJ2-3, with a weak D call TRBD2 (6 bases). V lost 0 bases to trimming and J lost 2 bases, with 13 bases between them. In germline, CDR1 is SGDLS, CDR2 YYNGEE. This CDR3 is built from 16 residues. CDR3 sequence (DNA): TGTGCCAGCAGCGTAGAAGGCGGGGATTACACAGATACGCAGTATTTT. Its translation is CASSVEGGDYTDTQYF.

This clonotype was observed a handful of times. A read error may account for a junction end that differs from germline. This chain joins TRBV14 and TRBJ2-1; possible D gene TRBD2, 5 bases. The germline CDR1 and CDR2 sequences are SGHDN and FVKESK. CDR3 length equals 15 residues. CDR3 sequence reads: CANSQSGISYNEQFF. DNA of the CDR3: TGTGCCAACAGCCAATCGGGGATTTCCTACAATGAGCAGTTCTTC. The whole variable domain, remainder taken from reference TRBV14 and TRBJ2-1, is EAGVTQFPSHSVIEKGQTVTLRCDPISGHDNLYWYRRVMGKEIKFLLHFVKESKQDESGMPNNRFLAERTGGTYSTLKVQPAELEDSGVYFCANSQSGISYNEQFFGPGTRLTVL.

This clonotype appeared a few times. Here the CDR3 reads CASSLSGLADNEQFF. CDR3 coding DNA: TGTGCCAGCAGCCTCTCGGGACTAGCGGACAATGAGCAGTTCTTC. The chain carries TRBV12-3 or TRBV12-4 and TRBJ2-1; TRBD2 agrees at 11 bases. The CDR3 extends over 15 amino acids. J gave up 5 bases and V 6 bases, and 6 bases lay outside the gene matches.

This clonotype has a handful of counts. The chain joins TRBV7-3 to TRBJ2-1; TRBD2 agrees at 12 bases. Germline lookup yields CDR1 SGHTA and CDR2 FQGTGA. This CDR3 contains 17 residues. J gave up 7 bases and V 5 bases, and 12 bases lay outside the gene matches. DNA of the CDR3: TGTGCCAGCAGCCTGCGGGCTAGCGGGGGGGCTGGGAATGAGCAGTTCTTC. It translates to CASSLRASGGAGNEQFF.

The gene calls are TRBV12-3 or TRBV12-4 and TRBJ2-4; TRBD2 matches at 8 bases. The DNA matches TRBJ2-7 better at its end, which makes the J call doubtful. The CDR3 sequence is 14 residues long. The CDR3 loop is CASSYLAGPNEQYF. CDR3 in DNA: TGTGCCAGCAGTTATTTAGCGGGGCCGAACGAGCAGTACTTC.

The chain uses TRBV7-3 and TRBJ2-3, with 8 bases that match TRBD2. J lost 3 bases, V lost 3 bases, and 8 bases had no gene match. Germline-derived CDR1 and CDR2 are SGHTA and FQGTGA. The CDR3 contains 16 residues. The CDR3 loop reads CASSFAGGVLTDTQYF. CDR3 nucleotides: TGTGCCAGCAGCTTCGCGGGGGGAGTATTGACAGATACGCAGTATTTT.

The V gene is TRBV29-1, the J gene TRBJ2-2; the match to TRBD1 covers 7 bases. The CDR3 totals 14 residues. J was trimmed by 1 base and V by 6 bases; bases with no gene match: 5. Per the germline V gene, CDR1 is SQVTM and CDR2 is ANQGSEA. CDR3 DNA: TGCAGCGTCGGGACAGCCATGAACACCGGGGAGCTGTTTTTT. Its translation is CSVGTAMNTGELFF.

CDR3: CASRTETSVPFGDTQYF. The DNA of the CDR3 is TGTGCCAGCAGAACCGAAACAAGCGTACCCTTTGGAGATACGCAGTATTTT. The chain has TRBV7-2 and TRBJ2-3, with D hard to call. The CDR3 runs to 17 residues. Germline lookup yields CDR1 SGHTA and CDR2 FQGNSA. V was shortened by 6 bases and J by 5 bases, with 24 bases between the two germline ends.

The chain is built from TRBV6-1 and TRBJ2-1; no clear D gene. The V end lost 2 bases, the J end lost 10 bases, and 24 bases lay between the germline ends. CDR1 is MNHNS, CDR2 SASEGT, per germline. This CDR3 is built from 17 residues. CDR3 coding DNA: TGTGCCAGCAGTGAAAGAGAGTTGGGCCGACCACCGCCGGAGCAGTTCTTC. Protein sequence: CASSERELGRPPPEQFF.

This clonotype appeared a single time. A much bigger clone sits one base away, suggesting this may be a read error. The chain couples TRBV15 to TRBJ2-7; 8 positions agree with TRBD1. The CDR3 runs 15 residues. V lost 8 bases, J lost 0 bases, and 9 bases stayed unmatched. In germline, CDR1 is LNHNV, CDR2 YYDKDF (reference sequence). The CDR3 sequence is CATGINTGGSYEQYF. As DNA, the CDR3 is TGTGCCACCGGCATAAACACAGGGGGCTCCTACGAGCAGTACTTC.

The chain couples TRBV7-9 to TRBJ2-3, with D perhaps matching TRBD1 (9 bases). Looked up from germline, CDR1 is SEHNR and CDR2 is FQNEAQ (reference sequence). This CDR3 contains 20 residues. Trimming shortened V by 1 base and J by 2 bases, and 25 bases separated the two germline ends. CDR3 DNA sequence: TGTGCCAGCAGCTTAGAAATATGGGACAGGGAAGCGGGGGACACAGATACGCAGTATTTT. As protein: CASSLEIWDREAGDTDTQYF.

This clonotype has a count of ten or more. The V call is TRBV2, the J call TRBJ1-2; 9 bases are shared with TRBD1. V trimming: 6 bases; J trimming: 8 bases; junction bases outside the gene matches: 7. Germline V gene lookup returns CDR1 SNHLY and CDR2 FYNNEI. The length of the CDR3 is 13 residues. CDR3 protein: CASSPGQGRGYTF. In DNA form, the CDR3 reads TGTGCCAGCAGCCCGGGACAGGGAAGGGGCTACACCTTC.

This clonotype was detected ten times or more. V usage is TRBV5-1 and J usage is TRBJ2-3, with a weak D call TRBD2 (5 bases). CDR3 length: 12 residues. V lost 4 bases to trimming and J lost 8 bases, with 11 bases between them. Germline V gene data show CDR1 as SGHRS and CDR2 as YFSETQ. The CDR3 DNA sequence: TGCGCCAGCAGCCTAGGAAGCGGTACGCAGTATTTT. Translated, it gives CASSLGSGTQYF. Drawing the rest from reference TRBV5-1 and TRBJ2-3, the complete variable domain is KAGVTQTPRYLIKTRGQQVTLSCSPISGHRSVSWYQQTPGQGLQFLFEYFSETQRNKGNFPGRFSGRQFSNSRSEMNVSTLELGDSALYLCASSLGSGTQYFGPGTRLTVL.

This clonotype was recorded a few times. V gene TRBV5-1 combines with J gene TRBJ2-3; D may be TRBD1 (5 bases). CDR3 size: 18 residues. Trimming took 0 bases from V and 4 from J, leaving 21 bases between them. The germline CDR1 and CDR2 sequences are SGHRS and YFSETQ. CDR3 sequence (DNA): TGCGCCAGCAGCTTGGAGGTGGGGCCGACGAGTAACGCAGATACGCAGTATTTT. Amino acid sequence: CASSLEVGPTSNADTQYF.

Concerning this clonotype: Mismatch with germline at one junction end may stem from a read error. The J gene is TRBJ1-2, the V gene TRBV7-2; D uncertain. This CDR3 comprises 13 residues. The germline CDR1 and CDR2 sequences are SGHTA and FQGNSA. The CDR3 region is CAGSPGSLYGYTF. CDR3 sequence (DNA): TGTGCCGGCAGCCCCGGCAGCTTATATGGCTACACCTTC.

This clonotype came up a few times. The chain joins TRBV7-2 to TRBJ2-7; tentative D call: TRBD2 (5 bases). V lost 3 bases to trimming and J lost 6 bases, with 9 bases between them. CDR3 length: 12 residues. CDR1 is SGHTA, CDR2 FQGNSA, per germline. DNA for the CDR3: TGTGCCAGCAGCTTTGCAGAGGGCGAGCAGTACTTC. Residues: CASSFAEGEQYF.

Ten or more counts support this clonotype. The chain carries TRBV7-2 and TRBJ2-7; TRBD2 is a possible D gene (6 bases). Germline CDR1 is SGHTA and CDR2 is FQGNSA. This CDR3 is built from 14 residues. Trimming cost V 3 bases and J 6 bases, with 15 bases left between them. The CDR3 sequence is CASSFPGSRGEQYF. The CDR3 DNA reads TGTGCCAGCAGCTTCCCCGGGAGTCGGGGCGAGCAGTACTTC.

CDR3 sequence (DNA): TGTGCCAGCAGCTCCTCGACAGGGGAGAATCAGCCCCAGCATTTT. Translation gives CASSSSTGENQPQHF. V is TRBV7-8 and J is TRBJ1-5; 8 bases are a match to TRBD1. Germline V lookup: CDR1 SGHVS, CDR2 FQNEAQ. This CDR3 is 15 amino acids long. J was trimmed by 4 bases and V by 4 bases; bases with no gene match: 6.

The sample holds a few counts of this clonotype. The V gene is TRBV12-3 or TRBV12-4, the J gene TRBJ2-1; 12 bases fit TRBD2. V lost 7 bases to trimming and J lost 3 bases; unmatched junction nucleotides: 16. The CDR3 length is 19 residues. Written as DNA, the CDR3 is TGTGCCAGCACTCGGACTAGCGGGAAGTTCGTTCCCCTCTACAATGAGCAGTTCTTC. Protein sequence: CASTRTSGKFVPLYNEQFF.